Shown below are 22 T cell receptor beta chains from a single sample sequenced in a study of T cell repertoires in ileal Crohn's disease. Some clones are missing from TCRdb's copy, which holds only in-frame ones; the method was immunoSEQ multiplex PCR. The table has about 14,000 clones, approximately 79% seen once. Sample time point: inflamed ileum from the surgical specimen. The material sequenced was ileal tissue. These receptors were obtained from an adult with Crohn's disease.

This clone was detected only once. The chain employs TRBV5-5 and TRBJ1-2, with a weak D call TRBD1 (5 bases). CDR3 size: 13 residues. Germline-derived CDR1 and CDR2 are SGHKS and YYEKEE (reference sequence). The V gene lost 1 base and the J gene lost 5 bases, with 9 bases spanning the gap. The CDR3 protein is CASSLLAGYGYTF. Here the CDR3 DNA reads TGTGCCAGCAGCTTGTTGGCAGGGTATGGCTACACCTTC.

The chain is built from TRBV9 and TRBJ1-2, with D possibly matching TRBD1 (6 bases). The CDR3 contains 15 residues. Germline CDR1 is SGDLS and CDR2 is YYNGEE. Trimming shortened V by 0 bases and J by 3 bases, and 12 bases separated the two germline ends. The CDR3 sequence is CASSVVPGEYYGYTF. Written as DNA, the CDR3 is TGTGCCAGCAGCGTAGTACCAGGGGAATACTATGGCTACACCTTC. Full variable domain (outside the CDR3, taken from reference TRBV9 and TRBJ1-2): DSGVTQTPKHLITATGQRVTLRCSPRSGDLSVYWYQQSLDQGLQFLIQYYNGEERAKGNILERFSAQQFPDLHSELNLSSLELGDSALYFCASSVVPGEYYGYTFGSGTRLTVV.

The chain uses TRBV27 and TRBJ2-1; TRBD2 matches 12 bases. Germline V gene lookup returns CDR1 MNHEY and CDR2 SMNVEV (reference sequence). The CDR3 loop spans 17 amino acids. With V trimmed by 3 bases and J by 2 bases, 5 bases remained unmatched. The chain's CDR3 is CASSFSSGGAPYNEQFF. The CDR3 region has the DNA TGTGCCAGCAGTTTCTCTAGCGGGGGGGCCCCCTACAATGAGCAGTTCTTC.

This chain connects TRBV19 to TRBJ2-1; D remains unclear. Between the trimmed V and J ends, which lost 5 bases and 3 bases, there was a span of 11 bases. Germline V gene lookup returns CDR1 LNHDA and CDR2 SQIVND (reference sequence). There are 14 residues in the CDR3. CDR3 nucleotides: TGTGCCAGTAGTGAGTCCGGGCGCTACAATGAGCAGTTCTTC. This sequence encodes CASSESGRYNEQFF.

A few counts support this clone. The chain recombines TRBV4-1 with TRBJ1-6; no firm D call. The CDR3 consists of 17 residues. The V gene lost 1 base and the J gene lost 9 bases, with 19 bases spanning the gap. From germline, CDR1 is MGHRA and CDR2 YSYEKL. The CDR3 bases are TGCGCCAGCAGCCAAGGTGGATCCGGCGAGTCGAGTTCACCCCTCCACTTT. This codes for CASSQGGSGESSSPLHF.

The chain has TRBV6-6 and TRBJ1-5; tentative D call: TRBD1 (5 bases). Trimming pared 6 bases from V and 0 bases from J, leaving 12 bases between. The CDR3 totals 15 residues. Germline V gene sequence: CDR1 MNHNY, CDR2 SVGAGI (reference sequence). CDR3 bases: TGTGCCAGCAGAGACCAGGGACTTAGCAATCAGCCCCAGCATTTT. Protein sequence: CASRDQGLSNQPQHF.

The chain is built from TRBV15 and TRBJ1-5; 7 bases match TRBD1. After removal of 1 base from V and 6 bases from J, the junction contained 9 bases not matched to a gene. The germline CDR1 and CDR2 sequences are LNHNV and YYDKDF (reference sequence). There are 16 residues in the CDR3. CDR3 residues: CATSRVMGDSSQPQHF. CDR3 sequence (DNA): TGTGCCACCAGCAGAGTAATGGGGGACAGTAGTCAGCCCCAGCATTTT.

The genes are TRBV18 and TRBJ2-7; a weak D match, TRBD2 (5 bases). CDR3 length: 11 residues. Per germline, CDR1 KGHSH and CDR2 LQKENI. V was trimmed by 4 bases and J by 7 bases, leaving 8 bases between them. The DNA of the CDR3 is TGTGCCAGCTCACAGGGCGGGGAGCAGTACTTC. Protein: CASSQGGEQYF.

The chain uses TRBV9 and TRBJ2-7; TRBD1 might be the D (5 bases). This CDR3 region has 9 residues. V lost 10 bases to trimming and J lost 10 bases, with 12 bases between them. CDR1 and CDR2 (germline): SGDLS, YYNGEE. CDR3 sequence: CAVQTEQYF. The CDR3 DNA sequence: TGTGCCGTCCAGACAGAACAGTACTTC.

This clone has just a few counts. Other DNA sequences in this specimen translate into the identical CDR3. This rearrangement joins TRBV30 to TRBJ1-2; D remains unclear. Germline CDR1 GTSNPN, CDR2 SVGIG (reference sequence). This CDR3 comprises 14 residues. V lost 0 bases to trimming and J lost 2 bases, with 10 bases between them. The CDR3 protein is CAWSVLGRNYGYTF. The DNA for the CDR3 is TGTGCCTGGAGTGTACTTGGGAGAAACTATGGCTACACCTTC.

The rearrangement links TRBV6-6 to TRBJ1-2, with 8 bases that match TRBD1. J was trimmed by 5 bases and V by 0 bases; bases with no gene match: 2. Germline CDR1 and CDR2: MNHNY and SVGAGI (reference sequence). The CDR3 has 14 residues. CDR3 protein: CASSYSRGRYGYTF. The CDR3 DNA reads TGTGCCAGCAGTTACTCCAGGGGGCGATATGGCTACACCTTC.

J is TRBJ1-3 and V is TRBV6-5, with D perhaps matching TRBD1 (5 bases). This CDR3 has 14 residues. Germline loops: CDR1 MNHEY, CDR2 SVGAGI. The V end lost 5 bases, the J end lost 0 bases, and 8 bases lay between the germline ends. The CDR3 sequence: CASSPTVSGNTIYF. The CDR3 coding sequence is TGTGCCAGCAGTCCGACAGTCTCTGGAAACACCATATATTTT.

CDR3 region: CASSRGATTDTQYF. The CDR3 nucleotides are TGTGCCAGCAGTAGGGGGGCTACCACAGATACGCAGTATTTT. The genes are TRBV7-3 and TRBJ2-3, with D perhaps matching TRBD1 or TRBD2 (6 bases each). Germline V lookup: CDR1 SGHTA, CDR2 FQGTGA. Trimming took off 6 bases at V and 2 bases at J, with 12 bases between the two ends. This CDR3 is 14 amino acids long.

This CDR3 is CASSWDRNSNQPQHF. CDR3 sequence (DNA): TGTGCCAGCAGTTGGGACCGCAATAGCAATCAGCCCCAGCATTTT. The gene calls are TRBV6-5 and TRBJ1-5; possibly TRBD1 for D (5 bases). CDR1 MNHEY and CDR2 SVGAGI come from the germline V gene. The V and J ends lost 4 bases and 0 bases respectively, with 10 bases between them. There are 15 residues in the CDR3.

The J gene is TRBJ1-2, the V gene TRBV6-5, with D perhaps TRBD1 (5 bases). Germline V lookup: CDR1 MNHEY, CDR2 SVGAGI. There are 15 residues in the CDR3. V was clipped by 0 bases and J by 6 bases, with 14 bases between them. CDR3 in amino acids: CASSYSKGWVDGYTF. DNA for the CDR3: TGTGCCAGCAGTTACTCGAAGGGGTGGGTTGATGGCTACACCTTC.

This chain links TRBV6-5 with TRBJ2-2; D is possibly TRBD2 (5 bases). The ends were cut back, 0 bases at V and 0 bases at J, with 8 bases in the middle. Germline loops: CDR1 MNHEY, CDR2 SVGAGI. There are 16 residues in the CDR3. The CDR3 DNA reads as TGTGCCAGCAGTTACTCGATGGGAGCGAACACCGGGGAGCTGTTTTTT. Translated: CASSYSMGANTGELFF.

This sequence joins TRBV11-2 and TRBJ2-1; D remains ambiguous. CDR1 is SGHAT and CDR2 is FQNNGV in the germline V gene. V was pared by 3 bases and J by 1 base, with 10 bases between. This CDR3 is built from 15 residues. CDR3: CASSFLDASYNEQFF. The DNA for the CDR3 is TGTGCCAGCAGCTTTTTGGACGCGTCCTACAATGAGCAGTTCTTC. The full variable domain, rest sourced from reference TRBV11-2 and TRBJ2-1, is EAGVAQSPRYKIIEKRQSVAFWCNPISGHATLYWYQQILGQGPKLLIQFQNNGVVDDSQLPKDRFSAERLKGVDSTLKIQPAKLEDSAVYLCASSFLDASYNEQFFGPGTRLTVL.

The chain links TRBV5-1 to TRBJ1-2; D perhaps matches TRBD1 (6 bases). The CDR3 is 13 amino acids. With 4 bases removed from V and 7 bases from J, the gap between germline ends came to 14 bases. Germline V lookup: CDR1 SGHRS, CDR2 YFSETQ. CDR3 in amino acids: CASSGLGARGYTF. For the CDR3, the DNA is TGCGCCAGCAGCGGATTGGGGGCGCGTGGCTACACCTTC.

This chain links TRBV5-1 with TRBJ2-7, with 9 bases fitting TRBD1. The V gene's germline CDR1 is SGHRS and CDR2 YFSETQ. The ends lost 4 bases at V and 6 bases at J; junction bases unmatched: 8. The CDR3 length is 14 residues. CDR3 sequence: CASSPGQGWIEQYF. In DNA, the CDR3 is TGCGCCAGCAGCCCAGGACAGGGGTGGATCGAGCAGTACTTC. The entire variable domain, with the rest obtained from reference TRBV5-1 and TRBJ2-7, is as follows: KAGVTQTPRYLIKTRGQQVTLSCSPISGHRSVSWYQQTPGQGLQFLFEYFSETQRNKGNFPGRFSGRQFSNSRSEMNVSTLELGDSALYLCASSPGQGWIEQYFGPGTRLTVT.

V and J are TRBV19 and TRBJ2-7, with a weak D call TRBD1 (6 bases). The CDR3 contains 13 residues. Germline V CDR1 and CDR2: LNHDA, SQIVND (reference sequence). V was trimmed by 6 bases and J by 4 bases, leaving 13 bases between them. CDR3: CASSPGQTYEQYF. The CDR3 region has the DNA TGTGCCAGTAGCCCAGGACAGACATACGAGCAGTACTTC. The complete variable domain, with remaining parts taken from reference TRBV19 and TRBJ2-7, reads DGGITQSPKYLFRKEGQNVTLSCEQNLNHDAMYWYRQDPGQGLRLIYYSQIVNDFQKGDIAEGYSVSREKKESFPLTVTSAQKNPTAFYLCASSPGQTYEQYFGPGTRLTVT.

This clone was counted between two and nine times. The V call is TRBV15, the J call TRBJ2-3; D unresolved. Per the germline V gene, CDR1 is LNHNV and CDR2 is YYDKDF (reference sequence). Trimming left V 0 bases short and J 5 bases short, with 18 bases between. The CDR3 contains 17 residues. CDR3 sequence: CATSRDPLIVGKDTQYF. The CDR3, as DNA: TGTGCCACCAGCAGAGACCCCTTGATTGTGGGGAAAGATACGCAGTATTTT.

The rearrangement links TRBV5-6 to TRBJ1-2, with 8 bases that match TRBD1. In germline, CDR1 is SGHDT, CDR2 YYEEEE. This CDR3 is built from 15 residues. V lost 4 bases, J lost 6 bases, and 11 bases stayed unmatched. As DNA, the CDR3 is TGTGCCAGCAGCCTTACGGGGACAGGCCTCCATGGCTACACCTTC. It encodes CASSLTGTGLHGYTF.